The 14 T cell receptor beta chains listed next were all sequenced from one sample in a study of cytotoxic CD8 clonotypes in ibrutinib-treated CLL. Repertoires were generated with immunoSEQ multiplex PCR, while TCRdb's copy carries only in-frame clones and drops some. Among fewer than 400,000 clones listed, 67% were seen once. Sample: PBMCs, taken after 36 months of ibrutinib treatment. These receptors all stem from a human donor with chronic lymphocytic leukemia.

The gene calls are TRBV9 and TRBJ1-6, with D maybe TRBD1 (6 bases). CDR3 length: 14 residues. Germline CDR1 SGDLS, CDR2 YYNGEE. Trimming removed 6 bases from V and 8 bases from J, with 15 bases in between. CDR3 sequence: CASTLGAGDSPLHF. Written as DNA, the CDR3 is TGTGCCAGCACTCTCGGGGCAGGGGATTCACCCCTCCACTTT.

The chain joins TRBV25-1 to TRBJ2-1, with a tentative D call TRBD2 (6 bases). This CDR3 region has 13 residues. Per germline, CDR1 MGHDK and CDR2 SYGVNS. Between the trimmed V and J ends, which lost 3 bases and 9 bases, there was a span of 12 bases. CDR3 coding DNA: TGTGCCAGCAGTGACATGCCCGGGGGTGAGCAGTTCTTC. Protein product: CASSDMPGGEQFF.

The chain employs TRBV28 and TRBJ1-1, with unresolved D. Trimming left V 3 bases short and J 8 bases short, with 10 bases between. Germline V lookup: CDR1 MDHEN, CDR2 SYDVKM. CDR3 length equals 12 residues. CDR3 sequence (DNA): TGTGCCAGCAGTTTCCCCGGAGGGGAAGCTTTCTTT. Protein: CASSFPGGEAFF. The entire variable domain, with the rest obtained from reference TRBV28 and TRBJ1-1, is as follows: DVKVTQSSRYLVKRTGEKVFLECVQDMDHENMFWYRQDPGLGLRLIYFSYDVKMKEKGDIPEGYSVSREKKERFSLILESASTNQTSMYLCASSFPGGEAFFGQGTRLTVV.

The chain has TRBV7-2 and TRBJ2-7; 14 nucleotides line up with TRBD2. The CDR3 length is 18 residues. Germline assignment: CDR1 SGHTA and CDR2 FQGNSA. V lost 0 bases to trimming and J lost 2 bases; unmatched junction nucleotides: 6. Here the CDR3 DNA reads TGTGCCAGCAGCTTAGCGTGGGGACTAGCGGGGGCGGCCTACGAGCAGTACTTC. It yields the protein CASSLAWGLAGAAYEQYF.

This clone was detected a few times. CDR3 amino acids: CASSIIGSFYEQYF. In nucleotides, the CDR3 is TGTGCCAGTAGTATAATTGGGTCCTTCTACGAGCAGTACTTC. The rearrangement joins TRBV19 to TRBJ2-7; D gene uncertain. The ends were cut back, 2 bases at V and 3 bases at J, with 11 bases in the middle. Germline-derived CDR1 and CDR2 are LNHDA and SQIVND (reference sequence). CDR3 length: 14 residues.

The genes are TRBV4-3 and TRBJ2-4, with D perhaps matching TRBD1 (6 bases). V gave up 5 bases and J gave up 0 bases, with 17 bases separating them. This CDR3 has 17 amino acids. Germline CDR1 reads LGHNA; CDR2 reads YSLEER. The CDR3 DNA reads TGCGCCAGCAGCGACAGGAAACTTGGGGAAGCCAAAAACATTCAGTACTTC. As protein: CASSDRKLGEAKNIQYF.

The chain has TRBV7-3 and TRBJ2-7, with unresolved D. Germline assignment: CDR1 SGHTA and CDR2 FQGTGA. The CDR3 totals 12 residues. V was cut by 5 bases and J by 6 bases, with 11 bases left in between. CDR3 in DNA: TGTGCCAGCAGCCCCGCCCCCGGCGAGCAGTACTTC. As protein: CASSPAPGEQYF.

The chain uses TRBV7-9 and TRBJ1-1; D might be TRBD1 (5 bases). This CDR3 spans 15 amino acids. Germline V lookup: CDR1 SEHNR, CDR2 FQNEAQ (reference sequence). V lost 0 bases and J 4 bases, leaving 12 bases between the germline ends. The chain's CDR3 is CASSLAGGAGTEAFF. CDR3 in DNA: TGTGCCAGCAGCTTAGCTGGGGGAGCGGGCACTGAAGCTTTCTTT.

The J gene is TRBJ1-6, the V gene TRBV29-1, with 8 bases that match TRBD1. The germline gives CDR1 SQVTM, CDR2 ANQGSEA. V dropped 7 bases and J dropped 7; count of bases not matched to a gene: 3. The CDR3 runs to 12 residues. The CDR3 region is CSAGQANSPLHF. The CDR3, as DNA: TGCAGCGCGGGACAGGCGAATTCACCCCTCCACTTT.

With respect to this clone: Different DNA sequences within this sample yield the same CDR3. V gene TRBV29-1 combines with J gene TRBJ2-7; weak D call: TRBD1 (5 bases). CDR3 length equals 11 residues. CDR1 and CDR2 (germline): SQVTM, ANQGSEA. The V end lost 4 bases, the J end lost 3 bases, and 7 bases lay between the germline ends. The CDR3 nucleotides are TGCAGCGTTGGTAGGGGCTACGAGCAGTACTTC. This encodes CSVGRGYEQYF.

The chain couples TRBV5-5 to TRBJ2-3; 14 bases line up with TRBD2. V was pared by 4 bases and J by 4 bases, with 11 bases of the junction left unmatched. The germline gives CDR1 SGHKS, CDR2 YYEKEE (reference sequence). There are 18 residues in the CDR3. Here the CDR3 DNA reads TGTGCCAGCAGCCCAGGACTAGCGGGGGGACTCCACTCAGATACGCAGTATTTT. It encodes CASSPGLAGGLHSDTQYF.

The V call is TRBV7-2, the J call TRBJ1-4; D unresolved. The CDR3 loop spans 16 amino acids. The germline gives CDR1 SGHTA, CDR2 FQGNSA. V lost 5 bases to trimming and J lost 0 bases, with 13 bases between them. In DNA, the CDR3 is TGTGCCAGCAGCCTTCGGACGGTAACAACTAATGAAAAACTGTTTTTT. Residues: CASSLRTVTTNEKLFF.

J is TRBJ2-1 and V is TRBV18; 12 positions match TRBD2. V was pared by 6 bases and J by 7 bases, with 10 bases of the junction left unmatched. The CDR3 is 16 amino acids. The germline gives CDR1 KGHSH, CDR2 LQKENI. CDR3 nucleotides: TGTGCCAGCTCGATACGACTAGCGGGAGAAAGAAATGAGCAGTTCTTC. Amino acid sequence: CASSIRLAGERNEQFF. The variable domain in full, with the rest retrieved from reference TRBV18 and TRBJ2-1, is NAGVMQNPRHLVRRRGQEARLRCSPMKGHSHVYWYRQLPEEGLKFMVYLQKENIIDESGMPKERFSAEFPKEGPSILRIQQVVRGDSAAYFCASSIRLAGERNEQFFGPGTRLTVL.

The J gene is TRBJ2-1, the V gene TRBV20-1, with D tentatively TRBD2 (6 bases). The length of the CDR3 is 11 residues. Germline V gives CDR1 DFQATT, CDR2 SNEGSKA (reference sequence). V lost 7 bases and J lost 4, with 8 bases in between. CDR3 nucleotides: TGCAGTGTAGCGGCTTACAATGAGCAGTTCTTC. Protein sequence: CSVAAYNEQFF.